The rows below give T cell receptor beta chains drawn from one sample of a study of T-cell memory formation after mild COVID-19. TCRdb recomputed calls from the 5' RACE reads with MiXCR, one row per CDR3 protein. This repertoire shows around 200,000 distinct CDR3 sequences, roughly 30% found once; its top ten account for approximately 10%. Sequenced material: PBMCs or a T cell subset sorted from them (not recorded which). These receptor sequences come from an adult woman who had mild COVID-19 (a few samples of this study predate the infection). Cell type and time point are not known. The CDR3 runs from the conserved cysteine through the conserved F or W. A D gene is named only where the DNA matches it firmly. Size is omitted from some rows. Given values are once, few, many or a class for expanded clones.

j_call d_call v_call clone_size cdr3_aa cdr3_nt
TRBJ1-3 . TRBV20-1 . CSAPSGNTIYF TGCAGTGCCCCCTCTGGAAACACCATATATTTT
TRBJ2-1 TRBD2 TRBV11-2 few CASSLLASGGREQFF TGTGCCAGCAGCTTATTGGCTAGCGGGGGCCGCGAGCAGTTCTTC
TRBJ2-1 TRBD2 TRBV2 . CASSGTSAYNEQFF TGTGCCAGCAGTGGGACTAGCGCCTACAATGAGCAGTTCTTC
TRBJ2-7 . TRBV10-3 . CAIRAASGGSEQYF TGTGCCATCAGGGCGGCCTCAGGAGGTTCCGAGCAGTACTTC
TRBJ1-1 . TRBV10-3 large CAISEPGEGAFF TGTGCCATCAGTGAACCGGGGGAAGGAGCTTTCTTT
TRBJ2-5 TRBD1 TRBV7-9 many CASSFGQGRETQYF TGTGCCAGCAGCTTCGGACAGGGGAGGGAGACCCAGTACTTC
TRBJ2-3 . TRBV5-1 few CASSSLTAPDTQYF TGCGCCAGCAGCTCTTTGACAGCCCCAGATACGCAGTATTTT
TRBJ1-2 . TRBV20-1 . CSANAGAYGYTF TGCAGTGCTAACGCAGGGGCCTATGGCTACACCTTC
TRBJ2-7 TRBD1 TRBV3-1 few CASSHPGQGAYEQYF TGTGCCAGCAGCCACCCGGGACAGGGGGCCTACGAGCAGTACTTC
TRBJ2-1 . TRBV20-1 few CSAPVGGGVSNEQFF TGCAGTGCCCCCGTGGGGGGAGGTGTCTCCAATGAGCAGTTCTTC
TRBJ2-1 . TRBV30 few CAWSVQSFLGGGGYNEQFF TGTGCCTGGAGTGTACAATCTTTCTTGGGGGGAGGGGGCTACAATGAGCAGTTCTTC
TRBJ1-1 . TRBV14 . CASSQDPLISAGISEAFF TGTGCCAGCAGCCAAGATCCCCTGATATCGGCCGGAATCTCTGAAGCTTTCTTT
TRBJ2-7 . TRBV7-9 few CASSPHPHDLSYEQYF TGTGCCAGCAGCCCACACCCTCACGACCTCTCCTACGAGCAGTACTTC
TRBJ2-7 TRBD1 TRBV20-1 few CSATGQAGSYEQYF TGCAGTGCTACCGGACAGGCTGGCTCCTACGAGCAGTACTTC
TRBJ2-2 . TRBV9 . CASSVEGNTGELFF TGTGCCAGCAGCGTAGAAGGGAACACCGGGGAGCTGTTTTTT
TRBJ2-7 TRBD1 TRBV20-1 few CSARPRQGVAYEQYF TGCAGTGCTAGACCCCGACAGGGGGTAGCGTACGAGCAGTACTTC
TRBJ2-3 . TRBV7-9 . CASSIVEGPTQYF TGTGCCAGCAGTATAGTGGAGGGCCCTACGCAGTATTTT
TRBJ1-5 . TRBV20-1 . CSAAEPLGRYQPQHF TGCAGTGCTGCGGAACCCCTAGGACGGTATCAGCCCCAGCATTTT
TRBJ2-4 . TRBV11-2 . CASGTALAKNIQYF TGTGCAAGCGGGACAGCTCTAGCCAAAAACATTCAGTACTTC
TRBJ2-7 . TRBV7-3 . CASSLLGGDEQYF TGTGCCAGCAGCTTACTTGGAGGGGACGAGCAGTACTTC
TRBJ2-7 TRBD2 TRBV20-1 . CSARGTSGRQSSYEQYF TGCAGTGCTAGGGGGACTAGCGGGAGGCAGAGCTCCTACGAGCAGTACTTC
TRBJ1-1 . TRBV5-4 . CASGPRGEESFF TGTGCCAGCGGCCCCCGCGGCGAGGAGTCTTTCTTT
TRBJ2-3 TRBD2 TRBV11-2 few CASSFGLTSGGHTQYF TGTGCCAGCAGCTTTGGTCTTACTAGCGGGGGACATACGCAGTATTTT
TRBJ2-7 TRBD1 TRBV18 few CASSPPGRGIEQYF TGTGCCAGCTCACCACCGGGCAGGGGGATTGAGCAGTACTTC
TRBJ1-1 TRBD1 TRBV24-1 . CATSDSGGSYTEAFF TGTGCCACCAGTGATTCAGGGGGCTCGTACACTGAAGCTTTCTTT
TRBJ1-6 . TRBV27 . CASSFADSPLHF TGTGCCAGCAGTTTCGCGGATTCACCCCTCCACTTT
TRBJ2-7 . TRBV28 . CASSSIRRFSYEQYF TGTGCCAGCAGTTCAATCAGACGGTTCTCCTACGAGCAGTACTTC
TRBJ2-2 TRBD1 TRBV15 . CAVGRGSGTGELFF TGTGCCGTTGGCAGGGGGTCAGGAACCGGGGAGCTGTTTTTT
TRBJ1-1 . TRBV12-3/TRBV12-4 many CASSRGTEAFF TGTGCCAGCAGCCGGGGCACTGAAGCTTTCTTT
TRBJ2-3 TRBD2 TRBV7-3 . CASSSGTSESTDTQYF TGTGCCAGCAGCTCAGGGACTAGCGAAAGCACAGATACGCAGTATTTT
TRBJ2-3 TRBD1 TRBV20-1 few CSVRQGITDTQYF TGCAGTGTTCGACAGGGAATCACAGATACGCAGTATTTT
TRBJ1-3 . TRBV4-2 . CASSQVEGNGNTIYF TGTGCCAGCAGCCAAGTGGAAGGGAATGGAAACACCATATATTTT
TRBJ1-2 . TRBV29-1 . CSVETARGGSNYGYTF TGCAGCGTTGAGACCGCCAGGGGTGGATCAAACTATGGCTACACCTTC
TRBJ2-2 . TRBV20-1 . CSAYRDGLTTGELFF TGCAGTGCTTACCGGGACGGACTCACCACCGGGGAGCTGTTTTTT
TRBJ2-7 . TRBV7-9 many CASSFDGSYEQYF TGTGCCAGCAGTTTTGACGGATCCTACGAGCAGTACTTC
TRBJ1-3 . TRBV7-8 . CASSLRNSGNTIYF TGTGCCAGCAGCTTAAGGAACTCTGGAAACACCATATATTTT
TRBJ2-7 . TRBV23-1 . CASSPHWGTYEQYF TGCGCCAGCAGTCCTCACTGGGGCACCTACGAGCAGTACTTC
TRBJ1-1 . TRBV20-1 . CSASRGWDTEAFF TGCAGTGCTTCCAGGGGTTGGGACACTGAAGCTTTCTTT
TRBJ2-3 TRBD2 TRBV5-1 . CASSKLAVSTDTQYF TGCGCCAGCAGCAAGCTAGCGGTGAGCACAGATACGCAGTATTTT
TRBJ1-2 . TRBV12-3/TRBV12-4 . CASSRDSLYGYTF TGTGCCAGCAGTCGTGACAGCCTCTATGGCTACACCTTC
TRBJ2-4 . TRBV5-1 . CASSLKNTGQNIQYF TGCGCCAGCAGCTTGAAGAACACGGGCCAAAACATTCAGTACTTC
TRBJ2-5 TRBD1 TRBV5-1 few CASSFGGQGETQYF TGCGCCAGCAGCTTCGGGGGACAGGGAGAGACCCAGTACTTC
TRBJ2-7 . TRBV5-1 few CASSLGQRDYEQYF TGCGCCAGCAGCTTGGGACAGCGAGACTACGAGCAGTACTTC
TRBJ2-2 TRBD1 TRBV6-6 once CASSHRGGELFF TGTGCCAGCAGTCACAGGGGTGGGGAGCTGTTTTTT
TRBJ2-1 TRBD2 TRBV6-5 few CASSYYGLADNEQFF TGTGCCAGCAGTTACTACGGACTAGCGGATAATGAGCAGTTCTTC
TRBJ2-5 . TRBV7-2 . CASSLRGTMGRETQYF TGTGCCAGCAGCTTACGAGGCACCATGGGTAGGGAGACCCAGTACTTC